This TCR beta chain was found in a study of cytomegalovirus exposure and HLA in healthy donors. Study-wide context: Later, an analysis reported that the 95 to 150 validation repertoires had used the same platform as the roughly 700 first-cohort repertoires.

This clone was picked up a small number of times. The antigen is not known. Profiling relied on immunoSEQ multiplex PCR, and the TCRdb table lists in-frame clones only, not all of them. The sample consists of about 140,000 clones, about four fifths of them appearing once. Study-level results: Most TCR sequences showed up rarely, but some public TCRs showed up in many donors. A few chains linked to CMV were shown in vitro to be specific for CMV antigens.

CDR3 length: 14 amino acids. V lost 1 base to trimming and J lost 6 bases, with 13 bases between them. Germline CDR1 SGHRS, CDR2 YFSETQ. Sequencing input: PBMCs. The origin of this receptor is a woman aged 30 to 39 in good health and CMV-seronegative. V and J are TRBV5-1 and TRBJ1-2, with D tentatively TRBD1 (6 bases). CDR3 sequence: CASSLNRVGDGYTF. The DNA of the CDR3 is TGCGCCAGCAGCTTGAACAGGGTAGGCGATGGCTACACCTTC.